This TCR beta chain originates from a study of Ad26.COV2.S vaccination and SARS-CoV-2 variants. On this clone: The antigen is undetermined.

The protocol was immunoSEQ multiplex PCR, while the TCRdb copy is restricted to in-frame clones and leaves out a portion. The data hold under 150,000 clones, with 80% to 90% observed a single time. V lost 4 bases and J lost 2, with 10 bases in between. Germline V gene data show CDR1 as KGHDR and CDR2 as SFDVKD. CDR3 length equals 15 residues. Regarding the study as a whole: Placebo recipients had lower spike-specific TCR breadth than vaccine recipients. Researchers reported similar non-spike TCR breadth in vaccine and placebo recipients.

The sequences come from peripheral blood, collected after recovery from COVID-19. This receptor was identified in a human donor who had recovered from COVID-19. The chain recombines TRBV24-1 with TRBJ2-2; D gene ambiguous. The CDR3 protein is CATSDPTDNTGELFF. CDR3 DNA sequence: TGTGCCACCAGTGACCCCACAGATAACACCGGGGAGCTGTTTTTT.